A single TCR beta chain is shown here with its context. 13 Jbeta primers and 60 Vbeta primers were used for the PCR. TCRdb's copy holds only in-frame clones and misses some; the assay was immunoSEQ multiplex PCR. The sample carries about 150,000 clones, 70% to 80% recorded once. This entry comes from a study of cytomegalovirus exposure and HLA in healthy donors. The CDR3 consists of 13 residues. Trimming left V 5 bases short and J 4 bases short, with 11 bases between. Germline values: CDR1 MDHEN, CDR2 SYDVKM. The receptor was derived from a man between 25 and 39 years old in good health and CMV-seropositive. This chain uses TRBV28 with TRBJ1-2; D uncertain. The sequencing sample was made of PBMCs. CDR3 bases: TGTGCCAGCAGTGCAGGACGGGGCTATGGCTACACCTTC. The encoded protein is CASSAGRGYGYTF.